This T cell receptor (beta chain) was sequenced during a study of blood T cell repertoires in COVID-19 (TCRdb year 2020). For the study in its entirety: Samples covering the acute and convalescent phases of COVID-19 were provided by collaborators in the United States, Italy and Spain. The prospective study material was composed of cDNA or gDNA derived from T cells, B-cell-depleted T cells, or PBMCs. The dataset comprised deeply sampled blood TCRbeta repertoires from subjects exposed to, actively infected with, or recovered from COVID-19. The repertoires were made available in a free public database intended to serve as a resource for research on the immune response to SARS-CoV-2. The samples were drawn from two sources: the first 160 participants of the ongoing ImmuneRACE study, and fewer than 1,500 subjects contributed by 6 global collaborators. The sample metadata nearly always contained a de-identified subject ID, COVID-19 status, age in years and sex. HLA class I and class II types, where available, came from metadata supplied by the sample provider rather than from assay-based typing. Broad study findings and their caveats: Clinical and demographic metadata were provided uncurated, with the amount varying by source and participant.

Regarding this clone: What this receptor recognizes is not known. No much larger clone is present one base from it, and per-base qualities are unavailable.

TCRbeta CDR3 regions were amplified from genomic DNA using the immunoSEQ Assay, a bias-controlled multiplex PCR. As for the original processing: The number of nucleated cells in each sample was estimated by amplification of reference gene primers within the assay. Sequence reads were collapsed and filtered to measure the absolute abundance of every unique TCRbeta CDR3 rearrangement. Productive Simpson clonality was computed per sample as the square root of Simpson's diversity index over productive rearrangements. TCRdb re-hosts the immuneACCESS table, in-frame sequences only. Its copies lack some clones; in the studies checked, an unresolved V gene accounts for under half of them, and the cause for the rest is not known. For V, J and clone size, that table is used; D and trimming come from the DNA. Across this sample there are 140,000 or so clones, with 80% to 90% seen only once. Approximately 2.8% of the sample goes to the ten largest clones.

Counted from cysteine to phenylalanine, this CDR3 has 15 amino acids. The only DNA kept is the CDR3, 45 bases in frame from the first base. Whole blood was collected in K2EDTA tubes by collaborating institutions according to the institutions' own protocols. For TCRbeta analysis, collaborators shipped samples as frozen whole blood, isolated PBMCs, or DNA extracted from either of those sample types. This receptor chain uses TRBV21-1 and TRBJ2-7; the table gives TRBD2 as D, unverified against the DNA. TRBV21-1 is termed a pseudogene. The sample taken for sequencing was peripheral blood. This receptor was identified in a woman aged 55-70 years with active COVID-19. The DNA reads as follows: TGTGCCAGCAGCACTGGGGGGACTAGCGCTTACGAGCAGTACTTC. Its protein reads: CASSTGGTSAYEQYF.